The rows below give T cell receptor beta chains drawn from one sample of a study of CD8+CD57+ T cells in acquired aplastic anemia. A single record per CDR3 protein comes from TCRdb applying MiXCR to the reads. The table includes approximately 250,000 distinct CDR3 sequences, 70% to 85% detected once. Sequenced sample: sorted CD4+, CD8+, or CD8+CD57+ T cells (not recorded which) from PBMCs. The receptors were gathered from a human donor with aplastic anemia. Both conserved end residues are part of each CDR3. The order of the fields is D gene, J gene, CDR3 length, V gene, clone size, CDR3 protein, CDR3 DNA. The D gene is left open where the match is weak. Size is stated for part of the rows, as once, few or many counts, or as a class when the clone is expanded.

d_call: NA; j_call: TRBJ1-2; cdr3_length: 15; v_call: TRBV9; clone_size: once; cdr3_aa: CASSADSGAYNSHTF; cdr3_nt: TGTGCCAGCAGCGCCGACAGCGGCGCCTATAATTCACACACCTTC
d_call: TRBD2; j_call: TRBJ2-3; cdr3_length: 14; v_call: TRBV20-1; clone_size: NA; cdr3_aa: CSAQLAGRTDTQYF; cdr3_nt: TGCAGTGCTCAGCTAGCGGGGCGCACAGATACGCAGTATTTT
d_call: NA; j_call: TRBJ2-3; cdr3_length: 13; v_call: TRBV2; clone_size: NA; cdr3_aa: CASGDLGPDTAYF; cdr3_nt: TGTGCCAGCGGGGACCTGGGCCCAGATACGGCGTATTTT
d_call: NA; j_call: TRBJ2-1; cdr3_length: 15; v_call: TRBV5-6; clone_size: many; cdr3_aa: CASSLERGAYNEQFF; cdr3_nt: TGTGCCAGCAGCTTGGAGAGGGGAGCCTACAATGAGCAGTTCTTC
d_call: TRBD2; j_call: TRBJ2-3; cdr3_length: 14; v_call: TRBV5-4; clone_size: NA; cdr3_aa: CARSPPGGPDTQYF; cdr3_nt: TGTGCCAGAAGCCCCCCGGGAGGTCCCGATACGCAGTATTTT
d_call: NA; j_call: TRBJ2-2; cdr3_length: 15; v_call: TRBV7-8; clone_size: NA; cdr3_aa: CASSQDRLNTGELFF; cdr3_nt: TGTGCCAGCAGCCAGGACAGATTAAACACCGGGGAGCTGTTTTTT
d_call: NA; j_call: TRBJ1-5; cdr3_length: 16; v_call: TRBV7-3; clone_size: NA; cdr3_aa: CASSDQLGHYNHPRHF; cdr3_nt: TGTGCCAGCAGTGACCAGCTCGGACATTATAATCACCCCCGGCATTTT
d_call: NA; j_call: TRBJ1-2; cdr3_length: 16; v_call: TRBV7-9; clone_size: NA; cdr3_aa: CASSLAGRCVAYVYTF; cdr3_nt: TGTGCCAGCAGCTTAGCGGGCAGGTGCGTGGCCTATGTCTACACCTTC
d_call: NA; j_call: TRBJ2-7; cdr3_length: 15; v_call: TRBV7-9; clone_size: once; cdr3_aa: CASSLEGGGENEQYF; cdr3_nt: TGTGCTAGCAGCTTAGAAGGGGGGGGAGAGAACGAGCAGTACTTC
d_call: NA; j_call: TRBJ2-2; cdr3_length: 16; v_call: TRBV5-1; clone_size: NA; cdr3_aa: CASSRSTGGHTGELFF; cdr3_nt: TGCGCCAGCAGCCGGTCAACAGGCGGGCACACCGGGGAGCTGTTTTTT
d_call: NA; j_call: TRBJ2-7; cdr3_length: 14; v_call: TRBV15; clone_size: NA; cdr3_aa: CASSLGSANETQYF; cdr3_nt: TGTGCCAGCAGCTTAGGCTCAGCTAATGAAACACAGTACTTC
d_call: TRBD1; j_call: TRBJ2-7; cdr3_length: 15; v_call: TRBV12-3/TRBV12-4; clone_size: NA; cdr3_aa: CASSPLPRGIYEQYF; cdr3_nt: TGTGCCAGCAGTCCCCTACCCAGGGGGATCTACGAGCAGTACTTC
d_call: TRBD2; j_call: TRBJ2-3; cdr3_length: 14; v_call: TRBV7-9; clone_size: NA; cdr3_aa: CASSFQRSGGAMCF; cdr3_nt: TGTGCCAGCAGCTTTCAAAGAAGCGGGGGGGCGATGTGTTTT
d_call: NA; j_call: TRBJ2-5; cdr3_length: 11; v_call: TRBV5-4; clone_size: NA; cdr3_aa: CASSYRGTQYF; cdr3_nt: TGTGCCAGCAGCTATAGAGGAACCCAGTACTTC
d_call: NA; j_call: TRBJ2-3; cdr3_length: 15; v_call: TRBV9; clone_size: NA; cdr3_aa: CASSALAGGTDTQYF; cdr3_nt: TGTGCCAGCAGCGCCCTAGCTGGCGGAACGGATACGCAGTATTTT
d_call: TRBD1; j_call: TRBJ2-7; cdr3_length: 14; v_call: TRBV9; clone_size: once; cdr3_aa: CASSRTGDRTSEYF; cdr3_nt: TGCGCCAGCAGCCGGACAGGGGACCGGACCTCGGAGTACTTC
d_call: TRBD2; j_call: TRBJ2-5; cdr3_length: 15; v_call: TRBV20-1; clone_size: NA; cdr3_aa: CSARGVAGGRETQYF; cdr3_nt: TGCAGTGCTAGGGGGGTAGCGGGGGGGAGGGAGACCCAGTACTTC
d_call: NA; j_call: TRBJ2-5; cdr3_length: 11; v_call: TRBV6-4; clone_size: NA; cdr3_aa: CAILLWETQYF; cdr3_nt: TGTGCCATCCTTCTATGGGAGACCCAGTACTTC